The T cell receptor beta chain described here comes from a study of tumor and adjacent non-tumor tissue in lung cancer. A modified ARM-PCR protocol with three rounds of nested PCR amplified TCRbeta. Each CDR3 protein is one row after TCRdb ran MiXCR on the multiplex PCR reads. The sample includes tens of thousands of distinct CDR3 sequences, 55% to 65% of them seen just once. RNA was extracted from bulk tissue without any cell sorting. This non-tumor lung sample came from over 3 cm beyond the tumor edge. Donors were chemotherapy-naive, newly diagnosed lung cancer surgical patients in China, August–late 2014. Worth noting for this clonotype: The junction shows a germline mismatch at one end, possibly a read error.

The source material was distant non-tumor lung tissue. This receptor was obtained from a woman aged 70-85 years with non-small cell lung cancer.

DNA for the CDR3: TGCAGGGCACTAGCGGGGGGAGAGACCCAGTATTTC. It codes for CRALAGGETQYF. The chain is built from TRBV29-1 and TRBJ2-5, with 12 bases that match TRBD2. Germline V gene sequence: CDR1 SQVTM, CDR2 ANQGSEA. The CDR3 covers 12 residues. Full variable domain (outside the CDR3, taken from reference TRBV29-1 and TRBJ2-5): SAVISQKPSRDICQRGTSLTIQCQVDSQVTMMFWYRQQPGQSLTLIATANQGSEATYESGFVIDKFPISRPNLTFSTLTVSNMSPEDSSIYLCRALAGGETQYFGPGTRLLVL.